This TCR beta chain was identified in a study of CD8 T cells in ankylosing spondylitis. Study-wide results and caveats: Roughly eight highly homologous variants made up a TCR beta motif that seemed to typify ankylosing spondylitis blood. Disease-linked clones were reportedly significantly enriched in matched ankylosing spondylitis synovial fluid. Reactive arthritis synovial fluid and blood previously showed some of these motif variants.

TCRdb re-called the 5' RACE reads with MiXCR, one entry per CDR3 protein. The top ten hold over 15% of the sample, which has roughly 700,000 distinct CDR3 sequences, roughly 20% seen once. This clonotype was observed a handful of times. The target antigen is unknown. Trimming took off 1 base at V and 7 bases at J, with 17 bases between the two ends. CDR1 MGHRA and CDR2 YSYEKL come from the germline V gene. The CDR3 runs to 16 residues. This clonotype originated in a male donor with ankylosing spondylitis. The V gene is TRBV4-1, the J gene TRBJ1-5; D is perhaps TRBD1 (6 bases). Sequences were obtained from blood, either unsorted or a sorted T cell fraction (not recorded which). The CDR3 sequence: CASSQAIYRQGQPQHF. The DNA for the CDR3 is TGCGCCAGCAGCCAAGCAATTTACAGGCAGGGGCAGCCCCAGCATTTT.